The entry below describes one T cell receptor beta chain. Its specificity is not known. Primers included in the PCR were 60 Vbeta and 13 Jbeta primers. Assay: immunoSEQ multiplex PCR; the TCRdb copy retains only in-frame clones and omits some. The sample consists of 90,000 to 120,000 clones, approximately 80% of them appearing once. This specimen comes from a study of cytomegalovirus exposure and HLA in healthy donors. General observations from the study: Presence/absence results assume similar sequencing depth per donor, which may not hold.

Germline CDR1 and CDR2: SEHNR and FQNEAQ (reference sequence). The CDR3 is 14 amino acids. J was trimmed by 8 bases and V by 6 bases; bases with no gene match: 9. This sequence originates from a middle-aged woman in good health and CMV-seronegative. The chain links TRBV7-9 to TRBJ1-4; the match to TRBD1 covers 7 bases. Sequencing used PBMCs. The CDR3 is CASRSTGVVEKLFF. CDR3 DNA: TGTGCCAGCAGATCCACAGGGGTTGTCGAAAAACTGTTTTTT.